Described below is a single TCR beta chain sequence and its context. The CDR3 spans 14 residues. From germline, CDR1 is SEHNR and CDR2 FQNEAQ (reference sequence). Losses at the gene ends were 0 bases for V and 7 bases for J; bases not matched to a gene: 3. These data originate in a study of T cell repertoires in MIS-A myocarditis. Libraries were prepared by immunoSEQ multiplex PCR; TCRdb keeps only in-frame clonotypes and omits some of them. Among 14,000 to 15,000 clones, 74% were seen once, and the ten largest hold roughly 61%. The sequence came from a man younger than 30 with fulminant myocarditis from multisystem inflammatory syndrome in adults (MIS-A) after COVID-19. V and J are TRBV7-9 and TRBJ2-1, with TRBD2 matching over 7 bases. Sequencing was performed on left ventricle heart tissue obtained at autopsy. CDR3 DNA: TGTGCCAGCAGCTTAGCCGGACTAGTTAATGAGCAGTTCTTC. It encodes CASSLAGLVNEQFF.